What follows are 22 T cell receptor beta chains derived from one specimen sequenced in a study of shared T cell receptors in the human thymus. Here immunoSEQ multiplex PCR was the method, and the copy in TCRdb shows in-frame clones only, minus some. This table has around 340,000 clones, around 93% appearing once. Material: thymocytes. The receptors were sampled from a human donor.

This chain's CDR3 is CASSRKQGDEKLFF. The CDR3 nucleotides are TGCGCCAGCAGCCGAAAACAGGGGGATGAAAAACTGTTTTTT. The gene calls are TRBV4-3 and TRBJ1-4; 8 nucleotides match TRBD1. CDR1 is LGHNA, CDR2 YSLEER, per germline. V shed 4 bases, J shed 6 bases, and the junction held 4 bases outside the gene matches. This CDR3 has 14 residues.

In its sample, this clone was seen once. V usage is TRBV28 and J usage is TRBJ1-5; weak D call: TRBD1 (5 bases). This CDR3 spans 16 amino acids. In germline, CDR1 is MDHEN, CDR2 SYDVKM. Trimming took off 10 bases at V and 0 bases at J, with 19 bases between the two ends. CDR3 protein: CAILLGAPNSNQPQHF. The CDR3, as DNA: TGTGCCATCCTGCTCGGGGCACCAAATAGCAATCAGCCCCAGCATTTT.

This sequence joins TRBV5-4 and TRBJ2-1; a weak D match, TRBD2 (5 bases). This CDR3 is 15 amino acids long. V was clipped by 4 bases and J by 8 bases, with 19 bases between them. Germline V lookup: CDR1 SGHNT, CDR2 YYREEE (reference sequence). Here the CDR3 DNA reads TGTGCCAGCAGCCCCGTGTTCGAGGGAGTCGATGAGCAGTTCTTC. Its protein product is CASSPVFEGVDEQFF.

This clone was seen once. This sequence joins TRBV5-3 and TRBJ2-1; 8 bases match TRBD1. TRBV5-3 qualifies as an ORF whose function is uncertain. V dropped 1 base and J dropped 3; count of bases not matched to a gene: 12. The CDR3 covers 18 residues. CDR3 sequence (DNA): TGTGCCAGAAGCTTGTTTCGCGCGGACAGGGATCACTACAATGAGCAGTTCTTC. Amino acids: CARSLFRADRDHYNEQFF.

The chain couples TRBV14 to TRBJ2-1; maybe TRBD2 (5 bases). The germline V gene encodes CDR1 SGHDN and CDR2 FVKESK. The CDR3 length is 14 residues. Trimming left V 0 bases short and J 8 bases short, with 11 bases between. The CDR3 sequence: CASSQDPGWDEQFF. Here the CDR3 DNA reads TGTGCCAGCAGCCAAGATCCGGGGTGGGATGAGCAGTTCTTC.

This sequence joins TRBV12-2 and TRBJ1-1; the D segment call TRBD1 is taken from the table without a DNA check. TRBV12-2 is listed as a pseudogene. This CDR3 is built from 15 residues. The CDR3 protein is CASLPRGALNTEAFF. The CDR3 coding sequence is TGTGCAAGTCTCCCCAGGGGGGCGTTGAACACTGAAGCTTTCTTT.

The CDR3 DNA sequence: TGTGCCAGCAGCTTAAGCACAGGGGAGGGTAATACGCAGTATTTT. Translation: CASSLSTGEGNTQYF. The chain recombines TRBV11-2 with TRBJ2-3, with D possibly being TRBD1 or TRBD2 (7 bases each). Germline V CDR1 and CDR2: SGHAT, FQNNGV. The germline V and J ends were trimmed by 2 bases and 7 bases, with 16 bases remaining between them. The CDR3 runs 15 residues. Complete variable domain (other parts from reference TRBV11-2 and TRBJ2-3): EAGVAQSPRYKIIEKRQSVAFWCNPISGHATLYWYQQILGQGPKLLIQFQNNGVVDDSQLPKDRFSAERLKGVDSTLKIQPAKLEDSAVYLCASSLSTGEGNTQYFGPGTRLTVL.

Only one count was recorded for this clone. V usage is TRBV11-2 and J usage is TRBJ2-1; 8 positions agree with TRBD2. This CDR3 is built from 16 residues. The J segment lost 2 bases and the V segment lost 5 bases, leaving 8 bases of the junction unmatched. CDR1 and CDR2 from the germline V gene are SGHAT and FQNNGV. CDR3 DNA sequence: TGTGCCAGCAGCCCCTCGGGGGGGGGCACCTACAATGAGCAGTTCTTC. Amino acids: CASSPSGGGTYNEQFF.

The chain is built from TRBV6-4 and TRBJ1-2; 7 nucleotides align to TRBD1. CDR3 length: 14 residues. After removal of 6 bases from V and 9 bases from J, the junction contained 13 bases not matched to a gene. Per germline, CDR1 MRHNA and CDR2 SNTAGT. This CDR3 reads CASSATGMGLCYTF. Here the CDR3 DNA reads TGTGCCAGCAGCGCGACAGGGATGGGCCTATGCTACACCTTC.

This clone was seen only once. The rearrangement joins TRBV27 to TRBJ2-1, with TRBD2 identical over 7 bases. The V gene end was trimmed by 5 bases and the J gene end by 7 bases; junction bases not matched to a gene: 11. The CDR3 extends over 15 amino acids. Per the germline V gene, CDR1 is MNHEY and CDR2 is SMNVEV (reference sequence). CDR3 nucleotides: TGTGCCAGCAGTCCCCCTCGGACTAGGGGAAATGAGCAGTTCTTC. Protein sequence: CASSPPRTRGNEQFF.

This clone appeared once. The rearrangement joins TRBV19 to TRBJ2-1, with D tentatively TRBD2 (6 bases). The CDR3 consists of 13 residues. Trimming cost V 7 bases and J 9 bases, with 16 bases left between them. Germline assignment: CDR1 LNHDA and CDR2 SQIVND (reference sequence). This CDR3 reads CASTRESRGEQFF. The CDR3 DNA sequence: TGTGCCAGTACCCGGGAGTCCCGGGGTGAGCAGTTCTTC.

The V call is TRBV7-3, the J call TRBJ2-2; D is uncertain. The CDR3 extends over 15 amino acids. Trimming stripped 2 bases from V and 5 bases from J, with 12 bases between. Looked up from germline, CDR1 is SGHTA and CDR2 is FQGTGA. The CDR3 here is CASSLVLEKTGELFF. CDR3 coding DNA: TGTGCCAGCAGCTTAGTCCTGGAGAAGACCGGGGAGCTGTTTTTT.

CDR3 sequence reads: CASSLLLVDYEQYF. CDR3 in DNA: TGTGCCAGCAGCCTTTTGCTAGTAGACTACGAGCAGTACTTC. This rearrangement joins TRBV4-2 to TRBJ2-7; no clear D gene. Trimming pared 4 bases from V and 3 bases from J, leaving 13 bases between. The CDR3 loop spans 14 amino acids. Germline lookup yields CDR1 LGHNA and CDR2 YNFKEQ.

This chain links TRBV25-1 with TRBJ2-7; the D call may be TRBD1 or TRBD2 (6 bases each). This CDR3 is 15 amino acids long. Per the germline V gene, CDR1 is MGHDK and CDR2 is SYGVNS. V lost 8 bases and J 3 bases, leaving 20 bases between the germline ends. As DNA, the CDR3 is TGTGCCAGCCCACAGGGTGAGGGTAGCGGCTACGAGCAGTACTTC. This gives the protein CASPQGEGSGYEQYF.

The V call is TRBV7-2, the J call TRBJ2-7; 7 bases line up with TRBD1. Germline assignment: CDR1 SGHTA and CDR2 FQGNSA. J lost 4 bases, V lost 5 bases, and 8 bases had no gene match. The CDR3 runs to 14 residues. CDR3 protein: CASSLDRANYEQYF. The CDR3 DNA reads as TGTGCCAGCAGCCTCGACAGGGCCAATTACGAGCAGTACTTC.

V usage is TRBV18 and J usage is TRBJ2-7; D call uncertain. The CDR3 spans 12 residues. Germline-derived CDR1 and CDR2 are KGHSH and LQKENI. Trimming removed 3 bases from V and 2 bases from J, with 5 bases in between. CDR3 loop: CASSPKPYEQYF. The CDR3 DNA reads as TGTGCCAGCTCACCGAAACCCTACGAGCAGTACTTC.

The rearrangement uses TRBV4-1 and TRBJ2-3; D call uncertain. Germline lookup yields CDR1 MGHRA and CDR2 YSYEKL. The CDR3 contains 16 residues. V dropped 1 base and J dropped 2 bases, with 13 bases sitting between them. CDR3 loop: CASSQALRSHTDTQYF. The CDR3 nucleotides are TGCGCCAGCAGCCAAGCGCTGCGTTCCCACACAGATACGCAGTATTTT.

The V call is TRBV11-2, the J call TRBJ2-7; 7 bases are a match to TRBD1. Germline lookup yields CDR1 SGHAT and CDR2 FQNNGV. V gave up 6 bases and J gave up 2 bases; unmatched junction bases: 1. The CDR3 contains 12 residues. Here the CDR3 reads CASSGTAYEQYF. CDR3 sequence (DNA): TGTGCCAGCAGTGGGACAGCCTACGAGCAGTACTTC. Full variable domain (outside the CDR3, taken from reference TRBV11-2 and TRBJ2-7): EAGVAQSPRYKIIEKRQSVAFWCNPISGHATLYWYQQILGQGPKLLIQFQNNGVVDDSQLPKDRFSAERLKGVDSTLKIQPAKLEDSAVYLCASSGTAYEQYFGPGTRLTVT.

This chain uses TRBV28 with TRBJ1-4; a weak D match, TRBD1 (6 bases). The CDR3 covers 15 residues. The germline gives CDR1 MDHEN, CDR2 SYDVKM. With 6 bases removed from V and 3 bases from J, the gap between germline ends came to 14 bases. DNA of the CDR3: TGTGCCAGCAGCTCGGGGGCCAGGGCTAATGAAAAACTGTTTTTT. It yields the protein CASSSGARANEKLFF.

V is TRBV9 and J is TRBJ1-2; 9 bases align to TRBD1. The J segment lost 1 base and the V segment lost 4 bases, leaving 5 bases of the junction unmatched. CDR1 is SGDLS, CDR2 YYNGEE, per germline. The CDR3 consists of 15 residues. In DNA form, the CDR3 reads TGTGCCAGCAGCATACGGGACAGGGATAACTATGGCTACACCTTC. Translating gives CASSIRDRDNYGYTF.

V usage is TRBV4-2 and J usage is TRBJ2-5; 8 bases map to TRBD2. V lost 1 base, J lost 5 bases, and 18 bases stayed unmatched. CDR1 is LGHNA and CDR2 is YNFKEQ in the germline V gene. The CDR3 is 19 residues long. CDR3 coding DNA: TGTGCCAGCAGCCAAGTGGCCAGGCGGGAGGCCGCTCCGCGGGAGACCCAGTACTTC. Translating gives CASSQVARREAAPRETQYF.

The chain employs TRBV5-6 and TRBJ2-3; 7 positions match TRBD2. J was trimmed by 0 bases and V by 1 base; bases with no gene match: 5. The CDR3 consists of 16 residues. Germline V gene sequence: CDR1 SGHDT, CDR2 YYEEEE. CDR3 protein: CASSLTSVASTDTQYF. The DNA of the CDR3 is TGTGCCAGCAGCTTGACTAGCGTTGCTAGCACAGATACGCAGTATTTT.